Presented here are 25 T cell receptor beta chains from one specimen sequenced in a study of blood T cells in healthy people across ages. A J-beta primer mix and a sample-barcoded 5' primer were used in a second PCR of roughly 7 to 12 cycles. Each CDR3 protein is one row after TCRdb ran MiXCR on the 5' RACE reads. The table records 1,500,000 or so distinct CDR3 sequences, around 40% of them present only once. The material sequenced was blood. The receptors were sampled from a young woman in good health.

The chain joins TRBV4-1 to TRBJ1-2; a weak D match, TRBD1 (5 bases). The CDR3 contains 17 residues. The germline CDR1 and CDR2 sequences are MGHRA and YSYEKL. Trimming removed 4 bases at V and 4 bases at J, with 22 bases between. CDR3 DNA: TGCGCCAGCAGCCGCCGGGGCAGGGAGAGGAATCGCTATGGCTACACCTTC. It is translated as CASSRRGRERNRYGYTF.

The gene calls are TRBV4-3 and TRBJ2-5, with TRBD2 matching over 9 bases. Per germline, CDR1 LGHNA and CDR2 YSLEER. This CDR3 spans 16 amino acids. The junction had 9 bases not matched to a gene; V was cut back by 6 bases and J by 1 base. Written as DNA, the CDR3 is TGCGCCAGCAGGGGGAGACTAGCGGACACCCAAGAGACCCAGTACTTC. It encodes CASRGRLADTQETQYF.

This clonotype came up a few times. This chain links TRBV24-1 with TRBJ2-1, with TRBD2 matching over 10 bases. This CDR3 region has 17 residues. V dropped 4 bases and J dropped 2; count of bases not matched to a gene: 7. In germline, CDR1 is KGHDR, CDR2 SFDVKD. The CDR3 DNA sequence: TGTGCCACCAGTGACTCTAGCGGGAGTAACCCCTACAATGAGCAGTTCTTC. Its translation: CATSDSSGSNPYNEQFF.

The rearrangement links TRBV30 to TRBJ2-7; the D gene could be TRBD1 or TRBD2 (5 bases each). The V end lost 4 bases, the J end lost 3 bases, and 13 bases lay between the germline ends. This CDR3 comprises 13 residues. The germline V gene encodes CDR1 GTSNPN and CDR2 SVGIG (reference sequence). The CDR3 region is CAWTPGPYYEQYF. In DNA form, the CDR3 reads TGTGCCTGGACTCCGGGACCCTACTACGAGCAGTACTTC.

This clonotype was seen a single time. The CDR3 sequence is CASSSYGQNEKLFF. The CDR3 DNA follows: TGTGCCAGCAGCTCCTATGGGCAAAATGAAAAACTGTTTTTT. The chain joins TRBV7-2 to TRBJ1-4; no definite D call. Germline V CDR1 and CDR2: SGHTA, FQGNSA. V was cut by 4 bases and J by 5 bases, with 11 bases left in between. There are 14 residues in the CDR3.

This clonotype has only a few counts. This chain links TRBV12-3 or TRBV12-4 with TRBJ2-1; TRBD1 might be the D (5 bases). The CDR3 length is 12 residues. The germline V and J ends were trimmed by 6 bases and 7 bases, with 10 bases remaining between them. CDR3 sequence: CASRRQFNEQFF. The CDR3, as DNA: TGTGCCAGCAGGCGACAGTTTAATGAGCAGTTCTTC.

The chain recombines TRBV4-1 with TRBJ1-4; D is unclear. There are 15 residues in the CDR3. V gave up 1 base and J gave up 3 bases, with 9 bases separating them. Germline V CDR1 and CDR2: MGHRA, YSYEKL. CDR3 nucleotides: TGCGCCAGCAGCCAAGTCGGACGGTCTAATGAAAAACTGTTTTTT. This sequence encodes CASSQVGRSNEKLFF.

In its sample, this clonotype was seen once. The V and J genes are TRBV9 and TRBJ2-7; 7 positions agree with TRBD1. The CDR3 runs 14 residues. The V gene end was trimmed by 6 bases and the J gene end by 7 bases; junction bases not matched to a gene: 13. CDR1 and CDR2 (germline): SGDLS, YYNGEE. CDR3 residues: CASTQGLPPGEQYF. Here the CDR3 DNA reads TGTGCCAGCACACAGGGGCTACCCCCTGGGGAGCAGTACTTC.

The chain couples TRBV12-3 or TRBV12-4 to TRBJ2-3, with 14 bases matching TRBD2. V gave up 7 bases and J gave up 6 bases; unmatched junction bases: 15. The CDR3 runs to 18 residues. CDR3 in amino acids: CASKKGLAGGPASDTQYF. In DNA form, the CDR3 reads TGTGCCAGCAAAAAAGGACTAGCGGGGGGACCTGCGAGTGATACGCAGTATTTT.

Here the CDR3 DNA reads TGTGCCACCAGCAGGAATCGGAGGAACACTGAAGCTTTCTTT. It yields the protein CATSRNRRNTEAFF. The chain joins TRBV15 to TRBJ1-1; the D is unclear. The CDR3 extends over 14 amino acids. CDR1 and CDR2 from the germline V gene are LNHNV and YYDKDF (reference sequence). V dropped 3 bases and J dropped 1 base, with 9 bases sitting between them.

The chain is built from TRBV5-6 and TRBJ2-1, with D possibly being TRBD2 (6 bases). V was pared by 0 bases and J by 9 bases, with 19 bases between. CDR1 and CDR2 from the germline V gene are SGHDT and YYEEEE. CDR3 length: 16 amino acids. The CDR3 sequence is CASSLVGISGQLEQFF. CDR3 DNA: TGTGCCAGCAGCTTGGTCGGTATTAGCGGACAACTTGAGCAGTTCTTC.

This clonotype was seen a handful of times. Here the CDR3 reads CASSRRQGPTSEQYF. In DNA, the CDR3 is TGCGCCAGCAGCCGCAGACAGGGGCCTACCTCCGAGCAGTACTTC. The genes are TRBV4-3 and TRBJ2-7, with 8 bases identical to TRBD1. Germline V gene lookup returns CDR1 LGHNA and CDR2 YSLEER. This CDR3 is built from 15 residues. J lost 6 bases, V lost 4 bases, and 11 bases had no gene match.

The chain joins TRBV6-2 or TRBV6-3 to TRBJ1-2; maybe TRBD1 (5 bases). The V end was cut by 0 bases, the J end by 11 bases, with 13 bases between. CDR1 is MNHEY, CDR2 SVGEGT, per germline. The CDR3 loop spans 13 amino acids. CDR3 sequence reads: CASSYSRTEGYTF. The DNA for the CDR3 is TGTGCCAGCAGTTACTCGAGGACGGAGGGGTACACCTTC.

This clonotype was observed a few times. This rearrangement joins TRBV6-4 to TRBJ1-2, with D possibly matching TRBD1 (6 bases). Trimming took off 4 bases at V and 8 bases at J, with 17 bases between the two ends. Germline loops: CDR1 MRHNA, CDR2 SNTAGT. This CDR3 comprises 14 residues. The CDR3 sequence is CASSAEGGANGYTF. The CDR3 nucleotides read TGTGCCAGCAGTGCCGAGGGGGGGGCTAACGGCTACACCTTC.

The V and J genes are TRBV28 and TRBJ1-2; D not certain. Germline V gene data show CDR1 as MDHEN and CDR2 as SYDVKM. The CDR3 is 14 residues long. Trimming removed 6 bases from V and 6 bases from J, with 17 bases in between. This CDR3 reads CASSPSGSWDGYTF. CDR3 DNA: TGTGCCAGCAGCCCTTCTGGGTCTTGGGATGGCTACACCTTC.

Here the CDR3 DNA reads TGTGCCAGCAGCGTAGGGAGCCCAACTAGCAGGGGGTACAATGAGCAGTTCTTC. It codes for CASSVGSPTSRGYNEQFF. The chain has TRBV9 and TRBJ2-1; TRBD1 is a possible D gene (7 bases). CDR1 is SGDLS and CDR2 is YYNGEE in the germline V gene. The ends were cut back, 0 bases at V and 4 bases at J, with 20 bases in the middle. The CDR3 extends over 18 amino acids.

The genes are TRBV4-1 and TRBJ2-3; D call uncertain. The V gene's germline CDR1 is MGHRA and CDR2 YSYEKL. The CDR3 spans 14 residues. V lost 0 bases and J 5 bases, leaving 9 bases between the germline ends. CDR3 bases: TGCGCCAGCAGCCAAGAAGACGCAAGAGATACGCAGTATTTT. It is translated as CASSQEDARDTQYF.

This clonotype appeared a single time. A read error may explain this, as a much larger clone is one base away. J is TRBJ2-7 and V is TRBV7-7; TRBD1 matches 8 bases. The CDR3 sequence is 14 residues long. CDR1 and CDR2 from the germline V gene are SSHAT and FNYEAQ (reference sequence). CDR3 DNA sequence: TGTGCTAGCAGCCCCGGGACAGGACGCGAGGCCCAGTACTTC. Its protein product is CASSPGTGREAQYF.

This sequence joins TRBV20-1 and TRBJ1-4, with D unclear. V was pared by 5 bases and J by 8 bases, with 15 bases between. The CDR3 consists of 13 residues. The germline V gene encodes CDR1 DFQATT and CDR2 SNEGSKA (reference sequence). CDR3 coding DNA: TGCAGTGCTGTTTTAACCCGCGAAGAAAAACTGTTTTTT. Protein sequence: CSAVLTREEKLFF.

This clonotype was seen a few times. V and J are TRBV24-1 and TRBJ1-2, with 7 nucleotides matching TRBD1. The CDR3 has 13 residues. Germline trimming cut 4 bases from V and 8 bases from J; bases unmatched to any gene: 6. Germline loops: CDR1 KGHDR, CDR2 SFDVKD. In DNA, the CDR3 is TGTGCCACCAGTGACCCGGACAGGTGCGGCTACACCTTC. As protein: CATSDPDRCGYTF.

This clonotype is a singleton in its sample. This clone may be a read error of a much larger clone one base away. This chain uses TRBV3-1 with TRBJ2-3; D is perhaps TRBD2 (5 bases). Deletions cut 4 bases from V and 2 bases from J, with 13 bases between. Germline V CDR1 and CDR2: LGHDT, YNNKEL (reference sequence). The CDR3 length is 15 residues. In DNA form, the CDR3 reads TGTGCCAGCAGCCGTCTGCGGGTCTCCACAGATACGCAGTATTTT. Protein: CASSRLRVSTDTQYF.

The rearrangement uses TRBV14 and TRBJ1-5, with no clear D. The CDR3 extends over 16 amino acids. In germline, CDR1 is SGHDN, CDR2 FVKESK. Between the trimmed V and J ends, which lost 7 bases and 7 bases, there was a span of 23 bases. For the CDR3, the DNA is TGTGCCAGCAATAAAGCGGGAGTTTGGGTCGGGCAGCCCCAGCATTTT. It encodes CASNKAGVWVGQPQHF.

V is TRBV10-3 and J is TRBJ2-1; D unresolved. Germline V lookup: CDR1 ENHRY, CDR2 SYGVKD. This CDR3 contains 15 residues. V lost 11 bases and J 7 bases, leaving 24 bases between the germline ends. The CDR3: CAASPKGPLENEQFF. CDR3 DNA: TGTGCCGCCAGCCCCAAAGGACCGCTGGAGAATGAGCAGTTCTTC.

The sample holds one count of this clonotype. This chain joins TRBV12-3 or TRBV12-4 and TRBJ1-4, with a possible D match to TRBD1 (6 bases). V was pared by 4 bases and J by 9 bases, with 18 bases between. This CDR3 has 15 residues. CDR3 DNA: TGTGCCAGCAGTTCCACCAGGGGCCTGAATAAAAAACTGTTTTTT. Protein product: CASSSTRGLNKKLFF.

Concerning this clonotype itself: Compared with germline, one end of the junction differs, possibly owing to a read error. This chain joins TRBV7-2 and TRBJ2-7; weak D call: TRBD2 (6 bases). Germline lookup yields CDR1 SGHTA and CDR2 FQGNSA. The CDR3 length is 14 residues. CDR3: CDSSRDGLPYEQYF. Written as DNA, the CDR3 is TGTGACAGCAGCCGGGACGGACTACCCTACGAGCAGTACTTC.